Listed below are T cell receptor beta chains from one sample, sequenced in a study of T cell responses to AZD1222 COVID-19 vaccine. Sequenced by immunoSEQ multiplex PCR; TCRdb stores in-frame clones only, minus some. The table lists 86,000 or so clones, about nine tenths of them singletons. Specimen: peripheral blood, collected 28 days after the second AZD1222 dose. The origin of the receptors is an adult who received the AZD1222 COVID-19 vaccine. Both conserved end residues are part of each CDR3. Each record gives: CDR3 protein, CDR3 DNA, J gene, V gene, D gene, clone size. A D gene is named only where the DNA matches it firmly. Some rows have no size entry. The others give once, few or many, or a class for an expanded clone.

CASSPYRQGAYEQYF TGTGCCAGCAGCCCCTATAGGCAGGGGGCATACGAGCAGTACTTC TRBJ2-7 TRBV3-1/TRBV3-2 TRBD1 once
CASNLSGQPQHF TGTGCCAGCAACTTGTCAGGTCAGCCCCAGCATTTT TRBJ1-5 TRBV11-2 NA NA
CASSPQGRDVYGYTF TGTGCCAGCTCACCACAGGGGCGCGATGTCTACGGCTACACCTTC TRBJ1-2 TRBV18 NA NA
CASSLEAGKTEAFF TGTGCCAGCAGCTTAGAGGCAGGGAAGACTGAAGCTTTCTTT TRBJ1-1 TRBV7-9 NA NA
CASSFHSLSTEAFF TGTGCCAGCAGCTTCCACAGCCTTTCCACTGAAGCTTTCTTT TRBJ1-1 TRBV7-9 NA NA
CSVGLADTQYF TGCAGCGTCGGGTTGGCAGATACGCAGTATTTT TRBJ2-3 TRBV29-1 NA NA
CASSSLVAGGVEQYF TGTGCCAGCAGTTCCCTGGTAGCGGGAGGCGTCGAGCAGTACTTC TRBJ2-7 TRBV6-6 TRBD2 NA
CASSVAGRDNEQFF TGTGCCAGCAGCGTAGCTGGACGGGACAATGAGCAGTTCTTC TRBJ2-1 TRBV9 NA NA
CASSVTGTPDHNEQFF TGTGCCAGCAGTGTAACCGGGACCCCCGACCACAATGAGCAGTTCTTC TRBJ2-1 TRBV27 NA NA
CASSLYSSTDTQYF TGTGCCAGCAGTTTATACAGCAGCACAGATACGCAGTATTTT TRBJ2-3 TRBV27 NA once
CASTIKSGTPYEQYF TGTGCCAGCACCATCAAATCCGGCACGCCCTACGAGCAGTACTTC TRBJ2-7 TRBV28 NA NA
CASSLGQGFNYGYTF TGTGCCAGCAGCTTGGGACAGGGGTTTAACTATGGCTACACCTTC TRBJ1-2 TRBV7-2 TRBD1 NA
CAWSVQGGRETQYF TGTGCCTGGAGTGTACAAGGGGGAAGAGAGACCCAGTACTTC TRBJ2-5 TRBV30 NA once
CASSPIRNRGNEQFF TGTGCCAGCTCACCGATTAGGAATCGGGGCAATGAGCAGTTCTTC TRBJ2-1 TRBV18 NA NA
CASTGTGYEQYF TGTGCCAGCACCGGAACAGGCTACGAGCAGTACTTC TRBJ2-7 TRBV2 NA NA
CASSFAGAKMNTEAFF TGTGCCAGCAGTTTTGCAGGGGCGAAAATGAACACTGAAGCTTTCTTT TRBJ1-1 TRBV28 NA NA
CASSLSPMAGQSYGYTF TGTGCCAGCAGTTTATCTCCTATGGCCGGACAGTCCTATGGCTACACCTTC TRBJ1-2 TRBV27 NA NA
CASSDSSGNSYEQYF TGTGCCAGCAGTGATTCTAGCGGGAATTCCTACGAGCAGTACTTC TRBJ2-7 TRBV6-1 TRBD2 NA
CASSLVTGGDRSNEKLFF TGTGCCAGCAGCTTGGTCACAGGGGGCGATCGTAGTAATGAAAAACTGTTTTTT TRBJ1-4 TRBV7-9 TRBD1 NA
CASSHTPHDGVDWPQHF TGTGCCAGTAGCCATACTCCCCACGACGGTGTCGATTGGCCCCAGCATTTT TRBJ1-5 TRBV19 NA NA
CATSDRGPNTEAFF TGTGCCACCAGTGATCGCGGACCGAACACTGAAGCTTTCTTT TRBJ1-1 TRBV24-1 NA NA
CASSQLGRGSSGNTIYF TGCGCCAGCAGCCAGTTAGGTCGAGGGAGCTCTGGAAACACCATATATTTT TRBJ1-3 TRBV4-3 NA NA
CASSGSPSVNTGELFF TGTGCCAGCAGCGGATCCCCCAGCGTGAACACCGGGGAGCTGTTTTTT TRBJ2-2 TRBV9 NA NA
CASQNRGGYTF TGTGCCAGTCAAAACAGGGGTGGCTACACCTTC TRBJ1-2 TRBV28 TRBD1 NA
CASSPGLGETQYF TGTGCCAGCAGCCCTGGACTGGGGGAGACCCAGTACTTC TRBJ2-5 TRBV7-9 NA NA
CASSPTGSWGTEAFF TGTGCCAGCAGTCCTACAGGGTCGTGGGGCACTGAAGCTTTCTTT TRBJ1-1 TRBV28 NA NA
CATSDRGTPDTYGYTF TGTGCCACCAGTGACCGCGGGACACCGGATACCTATGGCTACACCTTC TRBJ1-2 TRBV24-1 NA NA
CASSLGPNTEAFF TGTGCCAGCAGCTTAGGTCCGAACACTGAAGCTTTCTTT TRBJ1-1 TRBV5-8 NA few
CASSPGKGAEQFF TGTGCCAGCTCACCAGGGAAGGGGGCAGAGCAGTTCTTC TRBJ2-1 TRBV18 TRBD1 NA
CSASDSEAFF TGCAGTGCAAGTGACAGTGAAGCTTTCTTT TRBJ1-1 TRBV20-1 NA NA
CASSITGAYRDTQYF TGTGCCAGTAGTATCACGGGGGCATATCGAGATACGCAGTATTTT TRBJ2-3 TRBV19 NA NA
CATSSPSQGPPYEQYF TGTGCCACCAGCAGCCCCTCGCAGGGACCTCCCTACGAGCAGTACTTC TRBJ2-7 TRBV15 NA NA
CASSQAGYQETQYF TGTGCCAGCAGCCAAGCGGGGTATCAAGAGACCCAGTACTTC TRBJ2-5 TRBV3-1/TRBV3-2 NA NA
CASSSFNEWTGGGQPQHF TGTGCCAGTAGTTCTTTTAATGAGTGGACAGGGGGCGGGCAGCCCCAGCATTTT TRBJ1-5 TRBV19 TRBD1 NA
CASSLVPKYNEQFF TGTGCCAGCAGCTTAGTCCCGAAGTACAATGAGCAGTTCTTC TRBJ2-1 TRBV11-2 NA few
CASSLGTGSFSEQYF TGTGCCAGCAGCCTAGGGACAGGGTCTTTCTCCGAGCAGTACTTC TRBJ2-7 TRBV5-5 TRBD1 NA
CASNSLSNQPQHF TGCGCCAGCAACTCACTGAGCAATCAGCCCCAGCATTTT TRBJ1-5 TRBV10-1 NA few
CAADSPGHSSEQYF TGTGCCGCCGACTCGCCAGGACATTCCTCTGAGCAGTACTTC TRBJ2-7 TRBV10-3 NA NA
CASSLSWQGNEKLFF TGTGCCAGCAGTTTATCTTGGCAGGGTAATGAAAAACTGTTTTTT TRBJ1-4 TRBV27 NA once
CASSPRGTNEKLFF TGTGCCAGCTCACCGAGAGGGACTAATGAAAAACTGTTTTTT TRBJ1-4 TRBV18 NA NA
CASSTTTGLQETQYF TGTGCCAGCAGCACCACGACAGGTTTACAAGAGACCCAGTACTTC TRBJ2-5 TRBV7-7 NA NA
CASSEYRSYGYTF TGCGCCAGCAGTGAGTACAGGAGCTATGGCTACACCTTC TRBJ1-2 TRBV10-2 NA NA
CSVPVGDTEAFF TGCAGCGTCCCCGTGGGGGACACTGAAGCTTTCTTT TRBJ1-1 TRBV29-1 NA NA
CASSYKPDGAGYTEAFF TGCGCCAGCAGCTACAAACCTGACGGGGCAGGGTACACTGAAGCTTTCTTT TRBJ1-1 TRBV5-1 NA once